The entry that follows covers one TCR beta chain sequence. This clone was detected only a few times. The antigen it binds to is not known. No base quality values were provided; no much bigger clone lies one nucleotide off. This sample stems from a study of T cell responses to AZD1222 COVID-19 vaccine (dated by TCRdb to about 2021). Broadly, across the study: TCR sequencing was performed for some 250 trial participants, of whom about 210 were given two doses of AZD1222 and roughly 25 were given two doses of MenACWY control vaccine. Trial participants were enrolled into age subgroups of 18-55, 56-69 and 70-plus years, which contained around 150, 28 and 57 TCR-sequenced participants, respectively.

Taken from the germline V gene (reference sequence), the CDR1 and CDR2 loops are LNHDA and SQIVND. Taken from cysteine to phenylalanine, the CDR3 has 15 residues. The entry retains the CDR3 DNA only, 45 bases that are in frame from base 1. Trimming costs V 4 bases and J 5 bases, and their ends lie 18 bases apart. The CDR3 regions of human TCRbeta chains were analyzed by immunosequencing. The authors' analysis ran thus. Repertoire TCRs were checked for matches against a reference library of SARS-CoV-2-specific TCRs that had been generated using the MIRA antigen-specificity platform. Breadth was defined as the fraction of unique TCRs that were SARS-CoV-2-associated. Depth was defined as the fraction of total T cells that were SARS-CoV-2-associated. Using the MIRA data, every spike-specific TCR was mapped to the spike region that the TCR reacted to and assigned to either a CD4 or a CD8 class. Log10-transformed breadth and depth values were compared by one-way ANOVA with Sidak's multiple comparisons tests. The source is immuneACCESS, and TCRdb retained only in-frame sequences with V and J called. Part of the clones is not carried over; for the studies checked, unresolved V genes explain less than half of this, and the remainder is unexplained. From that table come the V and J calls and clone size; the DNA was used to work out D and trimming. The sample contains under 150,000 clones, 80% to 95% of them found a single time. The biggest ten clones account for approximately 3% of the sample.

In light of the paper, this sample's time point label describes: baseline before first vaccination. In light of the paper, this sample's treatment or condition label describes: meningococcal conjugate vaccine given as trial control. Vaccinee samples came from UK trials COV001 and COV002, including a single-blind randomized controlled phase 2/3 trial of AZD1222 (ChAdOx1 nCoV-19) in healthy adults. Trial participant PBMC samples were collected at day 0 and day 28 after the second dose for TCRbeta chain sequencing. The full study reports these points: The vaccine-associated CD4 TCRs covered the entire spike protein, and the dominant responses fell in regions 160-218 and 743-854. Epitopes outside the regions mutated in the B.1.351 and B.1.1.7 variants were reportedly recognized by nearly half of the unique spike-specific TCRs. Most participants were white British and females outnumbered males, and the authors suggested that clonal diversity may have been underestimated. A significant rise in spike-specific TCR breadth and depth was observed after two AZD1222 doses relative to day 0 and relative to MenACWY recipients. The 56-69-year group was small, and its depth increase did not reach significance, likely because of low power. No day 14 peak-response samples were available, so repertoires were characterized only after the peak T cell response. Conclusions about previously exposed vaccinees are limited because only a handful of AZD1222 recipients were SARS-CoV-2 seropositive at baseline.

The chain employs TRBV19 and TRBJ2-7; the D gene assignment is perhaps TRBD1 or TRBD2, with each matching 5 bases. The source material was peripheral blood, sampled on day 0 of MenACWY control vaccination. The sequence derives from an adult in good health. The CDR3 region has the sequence CASSRDGLTFHEQYF. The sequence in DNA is TGTGCCAGTAGTAGGGACGGGCTGACGTTCCACGAGCAGTACTTC. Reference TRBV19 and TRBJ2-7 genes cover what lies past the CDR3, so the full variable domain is DGGITQSPKYLFRKEGQNVTLSCEQNLNHDAMYWYRQDPGQGLRLIYYSQIVNDFQKGDIAEGYSVSREKKESFPLTVTSAQKNPTAFYLCASSRDGLTFHEQYFGPGTRLTVT.